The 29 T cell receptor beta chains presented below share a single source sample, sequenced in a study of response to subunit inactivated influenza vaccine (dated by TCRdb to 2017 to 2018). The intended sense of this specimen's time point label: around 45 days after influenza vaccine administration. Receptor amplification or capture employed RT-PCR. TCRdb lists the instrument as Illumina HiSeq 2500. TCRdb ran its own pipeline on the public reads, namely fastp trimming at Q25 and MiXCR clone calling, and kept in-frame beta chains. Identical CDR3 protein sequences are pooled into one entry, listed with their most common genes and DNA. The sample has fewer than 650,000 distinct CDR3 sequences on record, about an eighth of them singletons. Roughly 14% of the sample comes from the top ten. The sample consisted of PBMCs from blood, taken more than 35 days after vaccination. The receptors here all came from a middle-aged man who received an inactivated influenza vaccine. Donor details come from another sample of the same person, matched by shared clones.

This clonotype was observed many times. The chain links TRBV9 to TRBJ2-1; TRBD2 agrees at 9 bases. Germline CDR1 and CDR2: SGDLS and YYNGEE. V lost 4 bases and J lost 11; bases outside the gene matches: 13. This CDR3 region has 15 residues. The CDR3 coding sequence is TGTGCCAGCAGCCCCTCAGGGACTAGCAATAATCAGCAGTTCTTC. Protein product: CASSPSGTSNNQQFF.

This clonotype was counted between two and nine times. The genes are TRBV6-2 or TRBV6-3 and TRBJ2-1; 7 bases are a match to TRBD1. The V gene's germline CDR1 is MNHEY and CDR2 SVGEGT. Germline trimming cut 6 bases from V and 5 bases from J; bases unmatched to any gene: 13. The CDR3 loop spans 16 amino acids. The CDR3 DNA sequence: TGTGCCAGCAGGAGGAGACAGGGATGGCAGGACAATGAGCAGTTCTTC. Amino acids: CASRRRQGWQDNEQFF.

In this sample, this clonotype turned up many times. The CDR3 protein is CSGLADQETQYF. The CDR3 nucleotides are TGCAGCGGGCTAGCGGACCAAGAGACCCAGTACTTC. This chain joins TRBV29-1 and TRBJ2-5; 7 bases are shared with TRBD2. The CDR3 runs 12 residues. CDR1 and CDR2 from the germline V gene are SQVTM and ANQGSEA. Trimming took 7 bases from V and 0 from J; bases not matched to a gene: 2.

CDR3 amino acids: CASSQDYMGVAYGYTF. The CDR3, as DNA: TGCGCCAGCAGCCAAGATTATATGGGGGTGGCCTATGGCTACACCTTC. The rearrangement joins TRBV4-3 to TRBJ1-2; D is possibly TRBD1 (5 bases). V shed 0 bases and J shed 4 bases, with 15 bases lying between them. CDR3 size: 16 residues. The germline V gene encodes CDR1 LGHNA and CDR2 YSLEER.

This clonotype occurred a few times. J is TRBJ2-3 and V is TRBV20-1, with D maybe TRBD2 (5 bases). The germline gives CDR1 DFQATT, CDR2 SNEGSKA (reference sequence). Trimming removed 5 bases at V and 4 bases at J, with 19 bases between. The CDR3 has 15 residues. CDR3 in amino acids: CSAPLSLRAPDTQYF. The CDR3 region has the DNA TGCAGTGCTCCGCTGTCTTTGCGGGCCCCAGATACGCAGTATTTT.

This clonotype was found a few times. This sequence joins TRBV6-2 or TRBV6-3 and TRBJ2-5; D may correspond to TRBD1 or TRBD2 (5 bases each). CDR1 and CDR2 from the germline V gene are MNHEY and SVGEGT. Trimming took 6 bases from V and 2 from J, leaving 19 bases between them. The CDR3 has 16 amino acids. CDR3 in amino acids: CASSLPYGTAQETQYF. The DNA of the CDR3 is TGTGCCAGCAGCCTACCGTATGGGACGGCGCAAGAGACCCAGTACTTC.

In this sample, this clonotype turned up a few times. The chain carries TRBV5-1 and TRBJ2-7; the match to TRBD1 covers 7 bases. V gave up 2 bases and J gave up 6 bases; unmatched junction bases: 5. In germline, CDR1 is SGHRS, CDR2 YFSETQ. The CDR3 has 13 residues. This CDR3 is CASSLRDRSEQYF. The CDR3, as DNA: TGCGCCAGCAGCTTAAGGGACAGATCCGAGCAGTACTTC. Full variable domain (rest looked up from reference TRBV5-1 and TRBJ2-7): KAGVTQTPRYLIKTRGQQVTLSCSPISGHRSVSWYQQTPGQGLQFLFEYFSETQRNKGNFPGRFSGRQFSNSRSEMNVSTLELGDSALYLCASSLRDRSEQYFGPGTRLTVT.

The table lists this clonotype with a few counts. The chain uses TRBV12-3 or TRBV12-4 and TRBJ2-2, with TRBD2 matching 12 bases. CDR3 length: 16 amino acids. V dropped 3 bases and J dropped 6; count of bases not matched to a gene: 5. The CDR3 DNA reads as TGTGCCAGCAGTTTCAGACTAGCGGGAGAATCCGGGGAGCTGTTTTTT. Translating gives CASSFRLAGESGELFF.

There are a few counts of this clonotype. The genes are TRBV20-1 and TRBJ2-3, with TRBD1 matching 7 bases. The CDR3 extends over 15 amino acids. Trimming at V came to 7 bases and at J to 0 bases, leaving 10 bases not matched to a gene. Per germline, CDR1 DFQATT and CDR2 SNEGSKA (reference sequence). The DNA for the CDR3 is TGCAGTGTACCGGACAGGCAACTTAGCACAGATACGCAGTATTTT. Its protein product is CSVPDRQLSTDTQYF.

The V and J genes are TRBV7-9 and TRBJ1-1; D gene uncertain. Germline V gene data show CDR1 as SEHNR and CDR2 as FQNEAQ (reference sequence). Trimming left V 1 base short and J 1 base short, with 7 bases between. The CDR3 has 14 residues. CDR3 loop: CASSLEMANTEAFF. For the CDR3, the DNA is TGTGCCAGCAGCTTAGAAATGGCGAACACTGAAGCTTTCTTT.

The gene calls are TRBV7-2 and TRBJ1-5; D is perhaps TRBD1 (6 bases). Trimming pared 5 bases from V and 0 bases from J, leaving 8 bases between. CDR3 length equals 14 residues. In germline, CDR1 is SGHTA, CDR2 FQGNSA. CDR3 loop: CASSEQGSNQPQHF. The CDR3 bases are TGTGCCAGCAGCGAACAGGGTAGCAATCAGCCCCAGCATTTT.

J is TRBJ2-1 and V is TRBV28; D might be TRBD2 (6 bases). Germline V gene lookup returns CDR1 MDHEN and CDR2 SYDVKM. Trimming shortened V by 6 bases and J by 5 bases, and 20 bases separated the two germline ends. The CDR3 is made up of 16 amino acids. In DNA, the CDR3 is TGTGCCAGCAGCAACCGCAAAGAGCGGGCAAACAATGAGCAGTTCTTC. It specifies CASSNRKERANNEQFF.

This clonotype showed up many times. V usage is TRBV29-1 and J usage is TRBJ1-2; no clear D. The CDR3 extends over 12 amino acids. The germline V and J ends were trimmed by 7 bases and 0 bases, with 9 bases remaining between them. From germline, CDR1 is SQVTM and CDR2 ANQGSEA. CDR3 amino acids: CSGGETNYGYTF. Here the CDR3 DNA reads TGCAGCGGGGGAGAGACTAACTATGGCTACACCTTC.

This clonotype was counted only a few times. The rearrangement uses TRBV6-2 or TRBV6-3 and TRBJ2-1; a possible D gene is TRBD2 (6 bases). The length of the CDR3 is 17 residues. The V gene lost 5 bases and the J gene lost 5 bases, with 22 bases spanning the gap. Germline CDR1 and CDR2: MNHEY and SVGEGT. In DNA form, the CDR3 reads TGTGCCAGCAGTGCCCCCGCAGGAGGGCCACGAAACAATGAGCAGTTCTTC. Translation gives CASSAPAGGPRNNEQFF.

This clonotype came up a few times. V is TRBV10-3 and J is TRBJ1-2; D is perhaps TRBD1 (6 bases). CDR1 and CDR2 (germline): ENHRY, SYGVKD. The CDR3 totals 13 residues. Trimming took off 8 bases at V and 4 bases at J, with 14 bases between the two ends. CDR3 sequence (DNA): TGTGCCATCCACAACGGACAGTCCTATGGCTACACCTTC. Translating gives CAIHNGQSYGYTF.

In DNA, the CDR3 is TGTGCCAGCAGTCCCCCGGTACGGGGCTACGAGCAGTACTTC. Encoded protein: CASSPPVRGYEQYF. V is TRBV28 and J is TRBJ2-7; maybe TRBD2 (5 bases). Trimming took 5 bases from V and 3 from J, leaving 14 bases between them. In germline, CDR1 is MDHEN, CDR2 SYDVKM. This CDR3 has 14 residues. The variable domain in full, completed from reference TRBV28 and TRBJ2-7, reads DVKVTQSSRYLVKRTGEKVFLECVQDMDHENMFWYRQDPGLGLRLIYFSYDVKMKEKGDIPEGYSVSREKKERFSLILESASTNQTSMYLCASSPPVRGYEQYFGPGTRLTVT.

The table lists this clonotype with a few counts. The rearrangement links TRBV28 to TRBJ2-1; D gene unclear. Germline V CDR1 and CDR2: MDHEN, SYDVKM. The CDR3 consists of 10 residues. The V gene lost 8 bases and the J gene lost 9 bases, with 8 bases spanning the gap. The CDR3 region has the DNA TGTGCCAGCGGATGGGGTGAGCAGTTCTTC. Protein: CASGWGEQFF. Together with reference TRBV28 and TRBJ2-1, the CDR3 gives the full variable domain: DVKVTQSSRYLVKRTGEKVFLECVQDMDHENMFWYRQDPGLGLRLIYFSYDVKMKEKGDIPEGYSVSREKKERFSLILESASTNQTSMYLCASGWGEQFFGPGTRLTVL.

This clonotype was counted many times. The CDR3 protein is CASSLARLNRGRYNEQFF. The CDR3 DNA reads TGTGCCAGCAGCTTAGCACGGCTAAACAGGGGCCGATACAATGAGCAGTTCTTC. This chain uses TRBV7-2 with TRBJ2-1; 7 positions match TRBD1. Germline V CDR1 and CDR2: SGHTA, FQGNSA. Trimming removed 0 bases from V and 4 bases from J; junction bases left unmatched: 12. The CDR3 consists of 18 residues.

The CDR3 DNA reads TGTGCCAGCGGGGAGGGAGAGGTAGCGCCCCAGCATTTT. Amino acids: CASGEGEVAPQHF. This chain joins TRBV12-3 or TRBV12-4 and TRBJ1-5; D ambiguous. V was clipped by 8 bases and J by 9 bases, with 17 bases between them. The CDR3 covers 13 residues.

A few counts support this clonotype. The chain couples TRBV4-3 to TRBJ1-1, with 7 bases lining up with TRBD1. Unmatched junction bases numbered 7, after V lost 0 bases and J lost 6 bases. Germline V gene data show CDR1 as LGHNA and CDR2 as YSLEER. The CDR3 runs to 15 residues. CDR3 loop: CASSQDLIRGAEAFF. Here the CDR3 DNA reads TGCGCCAGCAGCCAAGATCTTATCAGGGGGGCTGAAGCTTTCTTT.

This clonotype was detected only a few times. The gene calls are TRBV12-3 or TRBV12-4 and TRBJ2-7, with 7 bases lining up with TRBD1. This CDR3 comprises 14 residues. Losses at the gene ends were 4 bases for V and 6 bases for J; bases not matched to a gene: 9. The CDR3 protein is CASSSQGSLSEQYF. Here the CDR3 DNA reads TGTGCCAGCAGTTCACAGGGGTCCCTTAGCGAGCAGTACTTC.

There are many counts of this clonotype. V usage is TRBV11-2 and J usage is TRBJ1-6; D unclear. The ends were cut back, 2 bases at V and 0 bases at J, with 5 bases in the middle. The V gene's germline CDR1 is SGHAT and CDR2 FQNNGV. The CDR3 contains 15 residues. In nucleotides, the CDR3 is TGTGCCAGCAGCTTACTCAGCTCCTATAATTCACCCCTCCACTTT. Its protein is CASSLLSSYNSPLHF.

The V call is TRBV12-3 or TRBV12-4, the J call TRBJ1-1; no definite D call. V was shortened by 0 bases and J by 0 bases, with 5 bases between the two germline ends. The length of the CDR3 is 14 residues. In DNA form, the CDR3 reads TGTGCCAGCAGTTTAGCCGGTTTGAACACTGAAGCTTTCTTT. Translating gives CASSLAGLNTEAFF.

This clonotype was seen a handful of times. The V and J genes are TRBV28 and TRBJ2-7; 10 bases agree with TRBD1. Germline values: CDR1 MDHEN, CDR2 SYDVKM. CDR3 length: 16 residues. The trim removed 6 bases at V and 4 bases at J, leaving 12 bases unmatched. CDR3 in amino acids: CASRQGPGQGLYEQYF. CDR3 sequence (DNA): TGTGCCAGCAGGCAGGGTCCGGGACAGGGGTTATACGAGCAGTACTTC.

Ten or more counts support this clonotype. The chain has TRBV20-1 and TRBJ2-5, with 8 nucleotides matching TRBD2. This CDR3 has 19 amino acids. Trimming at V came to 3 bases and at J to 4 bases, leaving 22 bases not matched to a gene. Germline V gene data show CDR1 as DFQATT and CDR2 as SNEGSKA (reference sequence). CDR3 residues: CSASDFRGVAGTMSETQYF. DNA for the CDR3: TGCAGTGCTAGCGACTTCCGAGGGGTAGCGGGGACCATGTCAGAGACCCAGTACTTC.

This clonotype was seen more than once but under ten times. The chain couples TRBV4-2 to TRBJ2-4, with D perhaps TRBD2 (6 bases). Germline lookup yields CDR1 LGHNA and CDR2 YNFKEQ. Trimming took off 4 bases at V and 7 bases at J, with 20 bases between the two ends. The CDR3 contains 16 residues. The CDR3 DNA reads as TGTGCCAGCAGCCTAGTGATGGAGGGGCCCCGGAACATTCAGTACTTC. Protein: CASSLVMEGPRNIQYF.

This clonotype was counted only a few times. CDR3 residues: CATSDPKGGHNEQFF. The CDR3 DNA is TGTGCCACCAGTGACCCAAAAGGGGGGCACAATGAGCAGTTCTTC. The chain couples TRBV24-1 to TRBJ2-1; D is tentatively TRBD1 or TRBD2 (6 bases each). V was shortened by 4 bases and J by 5 bases, with 14 bases between the two germline ends. The germline CDR1 and CDR2 sequences are KGHDR and SFDVKD. The CDR3 totals 15 residues.

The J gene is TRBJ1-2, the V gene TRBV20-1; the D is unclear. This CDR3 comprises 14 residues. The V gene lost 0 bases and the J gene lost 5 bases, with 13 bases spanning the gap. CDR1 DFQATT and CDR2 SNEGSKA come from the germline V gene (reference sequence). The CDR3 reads CSARDPNQSYGYTF. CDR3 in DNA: TGCAGTGCTAGAGACCCAAATCAGAGTTATGGCTACACCTTC.

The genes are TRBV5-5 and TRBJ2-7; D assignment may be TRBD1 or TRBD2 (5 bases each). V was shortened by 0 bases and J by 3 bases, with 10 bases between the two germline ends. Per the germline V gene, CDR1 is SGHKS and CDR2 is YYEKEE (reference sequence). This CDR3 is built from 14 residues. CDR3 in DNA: TGTGCCAGCAGCTTGGTCTGGGGGAGCTACGAGCAGTACTTC. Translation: CASSLVWGSYEQYF.